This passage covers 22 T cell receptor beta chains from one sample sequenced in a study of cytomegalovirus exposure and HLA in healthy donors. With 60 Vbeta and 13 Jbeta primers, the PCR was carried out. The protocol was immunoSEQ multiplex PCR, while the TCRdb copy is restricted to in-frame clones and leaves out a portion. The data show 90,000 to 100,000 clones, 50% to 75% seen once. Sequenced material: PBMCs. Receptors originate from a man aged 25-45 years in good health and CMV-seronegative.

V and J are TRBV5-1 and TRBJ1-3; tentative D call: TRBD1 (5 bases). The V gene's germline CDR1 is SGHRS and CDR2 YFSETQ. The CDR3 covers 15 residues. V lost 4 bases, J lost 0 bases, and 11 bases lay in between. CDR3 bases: TGCGCCAGCAGCGTTGACAGTGCCTCTGGAAACACCATATATTTT. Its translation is CASSVDSASGNTIYF.

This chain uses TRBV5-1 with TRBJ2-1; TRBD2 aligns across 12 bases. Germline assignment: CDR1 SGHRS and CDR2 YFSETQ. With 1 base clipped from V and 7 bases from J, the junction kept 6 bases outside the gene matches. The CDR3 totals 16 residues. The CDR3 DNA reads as TGCGCCAGCAGCTTGCAGACTAGCGGGAGCTGGAATGAGCAGTTCTTC. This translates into CASSLQTSGSWNEQFF.

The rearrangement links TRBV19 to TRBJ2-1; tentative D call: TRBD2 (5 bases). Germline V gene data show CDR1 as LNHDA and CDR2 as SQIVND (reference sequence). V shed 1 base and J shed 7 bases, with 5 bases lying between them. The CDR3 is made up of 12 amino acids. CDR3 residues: CASSIGGNEQFF. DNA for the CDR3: TGTGCCAGTAGTATAGGAGGGAATGAGCAGTTCTTC.

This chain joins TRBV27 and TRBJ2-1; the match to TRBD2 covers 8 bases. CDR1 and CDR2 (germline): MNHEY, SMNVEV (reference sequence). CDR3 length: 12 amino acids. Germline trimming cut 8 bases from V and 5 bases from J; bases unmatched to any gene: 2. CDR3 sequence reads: CASWTSNNEQFF. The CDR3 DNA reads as TGTGCCAGCTGGACTAGCAACAATGAGCAGTTCTTC.

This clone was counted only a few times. The CDR3 is CASSPDSSETQYF. Here the CDR3 DNA reads TGTGCCAGCAGTCCTGACAGTTCTGAGACCCAGTACTTC. The V gene is TRBV2, the J gene TRBJ2-5; TRBD1 is a possible D gene (5 bases). This CDR3 is built from 13 residues. From germline, CDR1 is SNHLY and CDR2 FYNNEI. Trimming stripped 5 bases from V and 5 bases from J, with 12 bases between.

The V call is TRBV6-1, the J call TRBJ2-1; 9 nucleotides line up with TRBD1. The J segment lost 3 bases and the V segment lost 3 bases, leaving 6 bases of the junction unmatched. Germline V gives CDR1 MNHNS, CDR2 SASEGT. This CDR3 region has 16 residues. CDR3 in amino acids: CASSDPGQGRYNEQFF. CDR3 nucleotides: TGTGCCAGCAGTGACCCAGGACAGGGGCGCTACAATGAGCAGTTCTTC.

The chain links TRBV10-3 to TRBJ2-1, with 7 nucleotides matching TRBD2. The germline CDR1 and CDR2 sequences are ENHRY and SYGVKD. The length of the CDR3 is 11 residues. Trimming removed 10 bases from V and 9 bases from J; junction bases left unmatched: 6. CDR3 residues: CATERDGEQFF. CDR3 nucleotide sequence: TGTGCCACGGAGCGGGACGGTGAGCAGTTCTTC.

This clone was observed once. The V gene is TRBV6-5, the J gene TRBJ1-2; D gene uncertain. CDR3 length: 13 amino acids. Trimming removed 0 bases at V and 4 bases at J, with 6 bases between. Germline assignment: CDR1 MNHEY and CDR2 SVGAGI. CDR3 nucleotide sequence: TGTGCCAGCAGTTACTCGGAGAGCTATGGCTACACCTTC. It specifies CASSYSESYGYTF.

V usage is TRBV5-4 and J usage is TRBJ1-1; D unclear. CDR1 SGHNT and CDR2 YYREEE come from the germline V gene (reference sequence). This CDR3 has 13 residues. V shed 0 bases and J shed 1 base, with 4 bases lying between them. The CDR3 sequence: CASSLAGNTEAFF. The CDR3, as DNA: TGTGCCAGCAGCTTGGCCGGGAACACTGAAGCTTTCTTT.

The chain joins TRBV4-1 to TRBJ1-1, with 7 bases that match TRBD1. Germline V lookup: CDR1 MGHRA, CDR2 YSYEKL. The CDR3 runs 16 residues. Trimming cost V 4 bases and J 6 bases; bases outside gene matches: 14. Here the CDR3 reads CASSPSGQVVSPEAFF. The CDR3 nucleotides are TGCGCCAGCAGCCCATCCGGACAGGTTGTTTCCCCTGAAGCTTTCTTT.

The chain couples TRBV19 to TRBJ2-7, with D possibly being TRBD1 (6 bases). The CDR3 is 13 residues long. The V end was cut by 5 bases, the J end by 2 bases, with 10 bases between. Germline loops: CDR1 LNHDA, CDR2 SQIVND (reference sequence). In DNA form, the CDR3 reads TGTGCCAGTAGTCCGACAGGTACCTACGAGCAGTACTTC. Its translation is CASSPTGTYEQYF.

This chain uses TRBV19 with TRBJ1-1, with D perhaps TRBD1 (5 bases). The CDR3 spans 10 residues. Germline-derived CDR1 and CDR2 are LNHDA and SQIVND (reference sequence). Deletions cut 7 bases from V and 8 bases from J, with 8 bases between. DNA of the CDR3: TGTGCCAGTAAGGCAGGGGAAGCTTTCTTT. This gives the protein CASKAGEAFF.

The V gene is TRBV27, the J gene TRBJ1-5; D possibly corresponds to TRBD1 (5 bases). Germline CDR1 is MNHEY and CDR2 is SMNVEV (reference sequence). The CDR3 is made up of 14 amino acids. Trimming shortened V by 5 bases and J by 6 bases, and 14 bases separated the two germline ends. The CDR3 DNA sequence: TGTGCCAGCAGTGGCGACAGCTCGAGTCAGCCCCAGCATTTT. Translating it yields CASSGDSSSQPQHF.

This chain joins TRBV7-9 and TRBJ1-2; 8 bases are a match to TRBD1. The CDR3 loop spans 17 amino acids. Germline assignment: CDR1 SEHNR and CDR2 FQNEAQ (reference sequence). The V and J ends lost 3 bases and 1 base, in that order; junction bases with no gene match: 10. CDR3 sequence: CASSFPGGSPFNYGYTF. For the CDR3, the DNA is TGTGCCAGCAGCTTTCCAGGGGGCAGCCCTTTTAACTATGGCTACACCTTC.

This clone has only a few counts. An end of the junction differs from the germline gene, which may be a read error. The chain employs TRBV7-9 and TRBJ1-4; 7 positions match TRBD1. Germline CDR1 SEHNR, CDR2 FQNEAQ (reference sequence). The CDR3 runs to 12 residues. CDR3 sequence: CSSSPTGEKLFF. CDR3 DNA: TGTTCCAGCAGCCCGACAGGGGAAAAACTGTTTTTT.

CDR3 nucleotides: TGTGCCAGTAGTGACTGGGCCGGACAGGAAGAGCAGTACTTC. Residues: CASSDWAGQEEQYF. This chain connects TRBV19 to TRBJ2-7; TRBD1 agrees at 7 bases. The CDR3 is 14 residues long. Germline CDR1 and CDR2: LNHDA and SQIVND (reference sequence). V lost 5 bases, J lost 7 bases, and 11 bases stayed unmatched.

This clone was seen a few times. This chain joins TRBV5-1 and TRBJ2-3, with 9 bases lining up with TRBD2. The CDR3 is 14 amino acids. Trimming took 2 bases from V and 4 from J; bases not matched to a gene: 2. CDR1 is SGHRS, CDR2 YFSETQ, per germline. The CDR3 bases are TGCGCCAGCAGCTTTAGCGGGAGCTCAGATACGCAGTATTTT. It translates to CASSFSGSSDTQYF.

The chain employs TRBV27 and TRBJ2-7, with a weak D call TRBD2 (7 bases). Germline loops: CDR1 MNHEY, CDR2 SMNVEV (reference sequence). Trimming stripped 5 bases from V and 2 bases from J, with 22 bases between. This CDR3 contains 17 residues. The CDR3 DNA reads TGTGCCAGCAGTAATTGGGCCTTGGGGGGGGGCCCCTACGAGCAGTACTTC. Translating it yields CASSNWALGGGPYEQYF.

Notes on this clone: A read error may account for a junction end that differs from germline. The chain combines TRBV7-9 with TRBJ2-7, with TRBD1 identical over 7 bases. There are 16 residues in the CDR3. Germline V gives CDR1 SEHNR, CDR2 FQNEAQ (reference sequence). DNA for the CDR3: TGTTCCAGCAGCTCAGGCCGGGAAGGGGGCTGGTACGAGCAGTACTTC. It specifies CSSSSGREGGWYEQYF.

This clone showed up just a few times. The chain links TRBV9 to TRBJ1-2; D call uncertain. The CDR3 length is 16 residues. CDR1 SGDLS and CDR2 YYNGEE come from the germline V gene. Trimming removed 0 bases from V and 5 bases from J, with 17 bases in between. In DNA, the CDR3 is TGTGCCAGCAGCGTAGCTACCCGGGGAAACTGGTATGGCTACACCTTC. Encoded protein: CASSVATRGNWYGYTF.

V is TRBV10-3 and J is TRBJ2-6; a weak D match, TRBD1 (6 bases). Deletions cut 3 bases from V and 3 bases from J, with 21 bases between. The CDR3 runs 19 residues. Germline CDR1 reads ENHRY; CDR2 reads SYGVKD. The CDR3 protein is CAISDPRTEGVFGANVLTF. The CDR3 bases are TGTGCCATCAGTGACCCTAGGACAGAGGGCGTATTTGGGGCCAACGTCCTGACTTTC.

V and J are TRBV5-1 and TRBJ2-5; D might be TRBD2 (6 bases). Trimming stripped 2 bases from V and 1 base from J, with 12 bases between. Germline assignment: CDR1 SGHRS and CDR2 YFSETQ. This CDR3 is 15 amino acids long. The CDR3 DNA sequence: TGCGCCAGCAGCTTAGCGGGCCAAGTCCAAGAGACCCAGTACTTC. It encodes CASSLAGQVQETQYF.